The 7 T cell receptor beta chains below were found in one sample sequenced in a study of T cells in localized non-small cell lung cancer. Measured with immunoSEQ multiplex PCR; TCRdb has only the in-frame clones, and not every one. The sample comprises around 3,600 clones, 25% to 35% of which are singletons, and 9.1% rests with the top ten. The specimen was lung tumor tissue, collected before any cancer treatment. Source of these receptors: a male donor older than 55 with stage I lung adenocarcinoma.

This chain connects TRBV25-1 to TRBJ1-3; D is possibly TRBD1 (6 bases). V lost 1 base, J lost 0 bases, and 13 bases lay in between. The V gene's germline CDR1 is MGHDK and CDR2 SYGVNS. CDR3 length: 17 residues. The CDR3 reads CASSEFVGQHSGNTIYF. In DNA form, the CDR3 reads TGTGCCAGCAGTGAATTTGTGGGACAACACTCTGGAAACACCATATATTTT.

This clone is labeled medium-sized (0.01 to 0.1%). The V gene is TRBV6-8, the J gene TRBJ2-7; 11 bases align to TRBD2. There are 15 residues in the CDR3. Looked up from germline, CDR1 is MNHGY and CDR2 is SAAAGT. V lost 5 bases, J lost 3 bases, and 6 bases stayed unmatched. The DNA of the CDR3 is TGTGCCAGCAGTCCCCGACTAGCGGGACTCTACGAGCAGTACTTC. This translates into CASSPRLAGLYEQYF.

This rearrangement joins TRBV28 to TRBJ1-2, with unresolved D. The CDR3 is 16 amino acids. Germline V lookup: CDR1 MDHEN, CDR2 SYDVKM. V lost 8 bases, J lost 2 bases, and 21 bases lay in between. The CDR3 reads CASGLRAQAPNYGYTF. The CDR3 bases are TGTGCCAGCGGATTGAGGGCGCAGGCCCCCAACTATGGCTACACCTTC.

This sequence joins TRBV5-1 and TRBJ1-4; TRBD1 aligns across 8 bases. V trimming: 0 bases; J trimming: 12 bases; junction bases outside the gene matches: 7. CDR3 length equals 14 residues. CDR1 and CDR2 from the germline V gene are SGHRS and YFSETQ. CDR3 protein: CASSLETGVGELFF. The DNA of the CDR3 is TGCGCCAGCAGCTTGGAGACAGGGGTGGGAGAACTGTTTTTT.

Comments on this clone: A junction end diverges from the germline sequence, so it may reflect a read error. This sequence joins TRBV28 and TRBJ1-5; D is unresolved. Germline-derived CDR1 and CDR2 are MDHEN and SYDVKM. The length of the CDR3 is 12 residues. In nucleotides, the CDR3 is TGTGCCAGCAGTTCCTTGCGACTCGGTATGGATTTT. Translation gives CASSSLRLGMDF.

This clone came up a few times. V usage is TRBV30 and J usage is TRBJ1-5; D not certain. This CDR3 contains 11 residues. V lost 1 base to trimming and J lost 9 bases, with 7 bases between them. Germline CDR1 reads GTSNPN; CDR2 reads SVGIG (reference sequence). The CDR3 reads CAWSGGGPQHF. The DNA of the CDR3 is TGTGCCTGGAGTGGGGGTGGGCCCCAGCATTTT.

The V call is TRBV7-7, the J call TRBJ1-5, with 7 bases that match TRBD1. The ends lost 1 base at V and 4 bases at J; junction bases unmatched: 4. Germline V CDR1 and CDR2: SSHAT, FNYEAQ (reference sequence). The CDR3 length is 15 residues. As DNA, the CDR3 is TGTGCCAGCAGCTTAGAAACAGGGGCTAATCAGCCCCAGCATTTT. It specifies CASSLETGANQPQHF.